The clone carrying this T cell receptor (beta chain) was detected once. This sample was included in a study of blood T cell repertoires in COVID-19. Study at large: PBMCs, B-cell-depleted T cells, or T cells were the source of the cDNA or gDNA that made up the material.

Per the original data handling: From reference gene primer amplification, estimates of nucleated cell counts were derived. Repertoires were generated with immunoSEQ multiplex PCR, while TCRdb's copy carries only in-frame clones and drops some. For V, J and clone size, that table is used; D and trimming come from the DNA. The repertoire holds approximately 50,000 clones, 91% seen once, with about 6.5% in the top ten. The TCR comes from a man aged 50-59 years with active COVID-19. Sequenced input: peripheral blood.

The DNA for the CDR3 is TGTGCCAGCAGCTTTTCAGTTGAGACAGGGGTGAGGGACGAGCAGTACTTC. Residues: CASSFSVETGVRDEQYF. The V and J genes are TRBV7-2 and TRBJ2-7, with TRBD1 identical over 8 bases. Germline-derived CDR1 and CDR2 are SGHTA and FQGNSA. J lost 5 bases, V lost 3 bases, and 15 bases had no gene match. The CDR3 loop spans 17 amino acids.